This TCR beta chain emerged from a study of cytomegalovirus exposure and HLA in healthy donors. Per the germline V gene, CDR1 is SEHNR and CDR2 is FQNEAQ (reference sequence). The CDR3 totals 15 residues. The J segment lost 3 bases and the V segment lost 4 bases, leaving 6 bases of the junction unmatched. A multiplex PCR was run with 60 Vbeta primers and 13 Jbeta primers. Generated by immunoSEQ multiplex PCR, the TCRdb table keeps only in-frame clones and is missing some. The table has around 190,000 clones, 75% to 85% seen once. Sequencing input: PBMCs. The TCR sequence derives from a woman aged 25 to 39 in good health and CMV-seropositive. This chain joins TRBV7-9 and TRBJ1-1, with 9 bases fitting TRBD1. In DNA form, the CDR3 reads TGTGCCAGCAGCTCACCCACAGGGGGCCACACTGAAGCTTTCTTT. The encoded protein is CASSSPTGGHTEAFF.